This T cell receptor (beta chain) originates from a study of T cell repertoires in cytomegalovirus infection. Study observations and caveats: There were carriers of CMV plus the relevant HLA, and cumulative public TCR beta family frequency identified them.

Trimming took 7 bases from V and 4 from J, leaving 14 bases between them. The CDR3 has 15 amino acids. As concerns this clonotype: Its antigen is not known.

Each CDR3 protein is one row after TCRdb ran MiXCR on the reads. Of 210,000 or so distinct CDR3 sequences in the sample, around 6.6% were seen once. Sequencing was carried out using PBMCs. V gene TRBV12-3 or TRBV12-4 combines with J gene TRBJ1-6; maybe TRBD1 (5 bases). This clonotype was obtained from a human donor in good health (CMV status not recorded). Some clones in this sample may be carry-over from other donors' samples. CDR3 sequence: CASTAGISYNSPLHF. DNA of the CDR3: TGTGCCAGCACCGCAGGGATATCATATAATTCACCCCTCCACTTT.